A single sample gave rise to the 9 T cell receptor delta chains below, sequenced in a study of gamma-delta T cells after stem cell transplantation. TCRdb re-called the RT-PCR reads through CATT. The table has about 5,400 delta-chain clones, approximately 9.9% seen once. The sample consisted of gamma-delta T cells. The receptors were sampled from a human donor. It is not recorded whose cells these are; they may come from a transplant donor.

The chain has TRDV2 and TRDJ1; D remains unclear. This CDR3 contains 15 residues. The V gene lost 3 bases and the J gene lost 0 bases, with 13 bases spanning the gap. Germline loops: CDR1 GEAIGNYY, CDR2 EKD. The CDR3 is CACDERGRNTDKLIF. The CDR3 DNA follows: TGTGCCTGTGACGAGCGGGGTCGCAACACCGATAAACTCATCTTT.

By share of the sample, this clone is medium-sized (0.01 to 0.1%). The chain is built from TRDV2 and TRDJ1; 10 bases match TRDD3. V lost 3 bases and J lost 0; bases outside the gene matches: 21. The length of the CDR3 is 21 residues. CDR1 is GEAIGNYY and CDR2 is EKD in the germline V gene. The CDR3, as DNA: TGTGCCTGTGACCCCTTAAGCCCGGTTACTGGGGGATCCCACTACACCGATAAACTCATCTTT. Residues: CACDPLSPVTGGSHYTDKLIF.

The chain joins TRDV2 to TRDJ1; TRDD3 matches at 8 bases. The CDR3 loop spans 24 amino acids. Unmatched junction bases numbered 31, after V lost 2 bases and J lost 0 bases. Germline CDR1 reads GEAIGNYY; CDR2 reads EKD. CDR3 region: CACDILSSPVRRLLGGTDTDKLIF. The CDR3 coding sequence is TGTGCCTGTGACATCCTGTCTTCTCCTGTCCGTCGCCTACTGGGGGGTACGGACACCGATAAACTCATCTTT.

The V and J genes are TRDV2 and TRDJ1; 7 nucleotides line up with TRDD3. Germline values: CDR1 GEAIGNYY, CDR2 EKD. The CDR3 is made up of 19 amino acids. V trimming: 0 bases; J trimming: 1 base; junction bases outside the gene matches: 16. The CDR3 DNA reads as TGTGCCTGTGACACCTTACTGGGGTTTACCGGGGTGGCCACCGATAAACTCATCTTT. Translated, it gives CACDTLLGFTGVATDKLIF.

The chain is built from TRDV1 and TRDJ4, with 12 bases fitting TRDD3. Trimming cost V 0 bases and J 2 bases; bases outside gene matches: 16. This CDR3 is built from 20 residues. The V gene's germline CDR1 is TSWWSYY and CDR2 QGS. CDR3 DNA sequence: TGTGCTCTTGGGGAACTAGGGCCCCCATTCCTACTGGGGGATACTAGACCCCTGATCTTT. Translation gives CALGELGPPFLLGDTRPLIF.

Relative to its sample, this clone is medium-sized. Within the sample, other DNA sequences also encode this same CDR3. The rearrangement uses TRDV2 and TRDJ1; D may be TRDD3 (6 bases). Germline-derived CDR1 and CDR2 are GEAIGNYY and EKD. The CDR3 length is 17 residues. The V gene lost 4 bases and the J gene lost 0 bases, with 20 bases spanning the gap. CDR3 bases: TGTGCCTGTGAGAAACTGGGAACAAACAGGTACACCGATAAACTCATCTTT. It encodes CACEKLGTNRYTDKLIF.

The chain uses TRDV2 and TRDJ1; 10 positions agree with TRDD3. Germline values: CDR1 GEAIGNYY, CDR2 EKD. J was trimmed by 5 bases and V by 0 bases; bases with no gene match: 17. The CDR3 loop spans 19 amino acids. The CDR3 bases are TGTGCCTGTGACACCGTACCCACTGGGGGATCCCATCCCCCGGATAAACTCATCTTT. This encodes CACDTVPTGGSHPPDKLIF.

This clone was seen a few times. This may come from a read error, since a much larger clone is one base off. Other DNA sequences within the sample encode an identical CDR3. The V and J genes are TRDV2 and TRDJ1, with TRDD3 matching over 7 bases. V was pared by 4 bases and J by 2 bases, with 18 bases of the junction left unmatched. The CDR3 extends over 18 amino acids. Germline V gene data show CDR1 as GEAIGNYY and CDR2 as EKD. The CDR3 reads CACDPLNWGPEMTDKLIF. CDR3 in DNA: TGTGCCTGTGATCCTCTGAACTGGGGCCCCGAGATGACCGATAAACTCATCTTT.

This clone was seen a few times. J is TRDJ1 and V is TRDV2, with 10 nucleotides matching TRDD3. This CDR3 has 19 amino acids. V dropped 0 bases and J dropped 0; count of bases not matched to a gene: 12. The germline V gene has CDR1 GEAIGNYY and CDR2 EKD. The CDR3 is CACDTLFQGDTPNTDKLIF. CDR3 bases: TGTGCCTGTGACACCCTATTTCAGGGGGATACGCCAAACACCGATAAACTCATCTTT.